This T cell receptor (beta chain) was obtained from a study of identical twins. Carrying unique molecular identifiers, the cDNA also gained a universal primer site through template switching. TCRdb re-analysed the 5' RACE reads in MiXCR, keeping a single row per CDR3 protein. The sample holds about 920,000 distinct CDR3 sequences; approximately 13% are singletons and the top ten take under 2%. Many counts were recorded for this clonotype. Its antigen is still unknown. The CDR3 spans 14 residues. The germline gives CDR1 ENHRY, CDR2 SYGVKD. Trimming left V 8 bases short and J 3 bases short, with 16 bases between. Overall study results and limits: Among out-of-frame alpha sequences shared by twins, low generation probability occurred in excess. Cross-sectional statistics, not tracking of the same donors, supported the conclusions. High-abundance cord blood beta clonotypes had fewer insertions; memory repertoires showed none.

A further study also used this sample, focusing on yellow fever vaccine responses in identical twins.

The sequence came from a woman younger than 30 in good health. Sequenced sample: PBMCs. This rearrangement joins TRBV10-3 to TRBJ1-1, with D tentatively TRBD1 (5 bases). The CDR3 DNA reads as TGTGCCATCGGGGGAGGACCGGCTGACACTGAAGCTTTCTTT. Amino acid sequence: CAIGGGPADTEAFF.